This TCR beta chain was captured in a study of CD8 T cells in Susac syndrome (dated by TCRdb to between 2017 and 2020). Background on the whole study: The study used repertoire sequencing to test whether antigen drove CD8+ T cell activation and differentiation in Susac syndrome. Broader findings and caveats from the paper: The study acknowledged that relatively few individuals were included in the TCR sequencing and HLA analysis.

RNA was extracted using the RNeasy kit, and roughly 0.45 to 1 ug of the RNA was reverse transcribed with random hexamers. The immunoSEQ multiplex PCR assay, which covers 54 Vbeta and 13 Jbeta segments, was used to amplify TCR beta CDR3 regions. PCR amplification bias was corrected using a synthetic template baseline for primer optimization and computational correction. Per the authors' processing: Only productive sequences were kept, with reads annotated to V, D and J genes according to IMGT and analyzed in immunoSEQ Analyzer. To calculate clonality, Shannon entropy was normalized by log2 of the number of productive unique sequences and then subtracted from one. Public and private clones were assessed among the 100 most prevalent clones of each patient and control. Clones were defined as Susac-specific when absent from the healthy and MS cohorts, from roughly 1,100 published viral clones and from other ImmuneACCESS disease sequences. TCRdb ran its own pipeline on the public reads, namely fastp trimming at Q25 and MiXCR clone calling, and kept in-frame beta chains. One record per CDR3 amino acid sequence lists the most common genes and DNA. The V and J calls here are based on TCRdb, not the publication. Within this sample are some 180,000 distinct CDR3 sequences, with over 85% of them counted one time only. Clones ranked in the top ten supply approximately 0.1% of the sample.

Comments on this clonotype: This clone's antigen is unknown. Base quality data are lacking; no much larger clone is found one base away.

V is reduced by 4 bases and J by 7 bases, leaving a spacing of 16 bases between them. Inclusive of the bounding cysteine and phenylalanine, the CDR3 is 15 residues long. The read is trimmed to its CDR3 DNA, 45 bases read in frame from base 1. In the germline V gene, CDR1 corresponds to SNHLY and CDR2 to FYNNEI. High-throughput TCR beta sequencing profiled peripheral blood CD8+ and CD4+ T cells from healthy donors, Susac syndrome patients and multiple sclerosis patients. Healthy donors were age- and sex-matched controls. Bulk CD8+ and CD4+ T cells were purified by magnetic negative isolation, while CD8+ TEMRA cells were enriched using FACS. Blood was collected in EDTA tubes and processed within 24 hours, with PBMCs isolated through density gradient centrifugation. PBMCs intended for TCR sequencing were cryopreserved in liquid nitrogen and were subsequently thawed in a 37 degrees C water bath. The sorted or isolated CD4+, CD8+ and CD8+ TEMRA cells reached a purity of at least 90%.

The sequencing input was CD4+ T cells from PBMCs. This receptor chain uses TRBV2 and TRBJ1-4; no D gene can be assigned with confidence. The source is a human donor in good health. The base sequence is TGTGCCAGCAGTGTGCGTAGCACCTCAGGTGAAAAACTGTTTTTT. The encoded protein is CASSVRSTSGEKLFF.